This T cell receptor beta chain came from a study of identical twins. Study-wide findings and caveats: With monozygotic twins, out-of-frame TCR alpha sharing exceeded what models estimated.

Every sampled donor was Caucasian and healthy. TCRdb fed the 5' RACE reads into MiXCR, producing one record per CDR3 protein. The sample lists 600,000 to 850,000 distinct CDR3 sequences, roughly 18% seen once, with about an eighth in the top ten. The length of the CDR3 is 11 residues. Trimming removed 7 bases at V and 8 bases at J, with 11 bases between. CDR1 LGHDT and CDR2 YNNKEL come from the germline V gene (reference sequence). This clonotype was observed a few times. Its target is not known. The same data also went into a second study, on T cells expressing NK-cell markers. That investigation notes: Dominant NKG2C+ clonotypes were found to form about 1.0-7.0% of CD8+ T cells in six donors. Also leading the CD3+CD56-NKG2C+ fraction in a handful of donors were these clonotypes.

The chain has TRBV3-1 and TRBJ1-1, with D hard to call. The sequenced sample consisted of PBMCs. This TCR came from a woman aged 18-29 years in good health. CDR3 region: CASTYGSEAFF. In nucleotides, the CDR3 is TGTGCCAGCACCTATGGGTCGGAAGCTTTCTTT. Full variable domain (rest looked up from reference TRBV3-1 and TRBJ1-1): DTAVSQTPKYLVTQMGNDKSIKCEQNLGHDTMYWYKQDSKKFLKIMFSYNNKELIINETVPNRFSPKSPDKAHLNLHINSLELGDSAVYFCASTYGSEAFFGQGTRLTVV.